Reported below is one T cell receptor beta chain. The antigen is unknown. Trimming left V 3 bases short and J 5 bases short, with 9 bases between. Germline V lookup: CDR1 SGHRS, CDR2 YFSETQ. This CDR3 spans 12 amino acids. This specimen comes from a study of human T cells and chemical hapten exposure. Study details: Per-sample variation in TCR yield stemmed mainly from small pooled library volume differences. Regarding the study as a whole: DPC sensitization left the count of TCRs above 1 in 1000 unchanged.

RNA extraction used unfractionated whole blood as the source of total RNA. Library preparation tagged each individual cDNA molecule with a unique molecular identifier. Original processing methods: Individual samples carried between about 23,224 and 700,000 TCRs, with about 88,000 as the median. TCRdb called the 5' RACE reads again in MiXCR, with one record for every CDR3 protein. TCRdb, rather than the study authors, made the V and J calls. The sample contains 95,000 to 120,000 distinct CDR3 sequences, 19% of which appear only once. The clonotype originates from a human donor in good health. This rearrangement joins TRBV5-1 to TRBJ2-7; a possible D gene is TRBD2 (6 bases). The CDR3 is CASSWRADEQYF. In DNA form, the CDR3 reads TGCGCCAGCAGCTGGAGGGCAGACGAGCAGTACTTC.